A single sample gave rise to the 22 T cell receptor beta chains below, sequenced in a study of shared clonotypes between healthy human individuals. Libraries were prepared by immunoSEQ multiplex PCR; TCRdb keeps only in-frame clonotypes and omits some of them. The table has some 530,000 clones, 81% seen once. The sample consisted of PBMCs. The receptor set was obtained from a woman aged 40 to 50 in good health. Some clones in this sample may be carry-over from other donors' samples.

The rearrangement links TRBV5-1 to TRBJ2-1; the D is unclear. Per the germline V gene, CDR1 is SGHRS and CDR2 is YFSETQ. V gave up 0 bases and J gave up 9 bases, with 10 bases separating them. The CDR3 is made up of 13 amino acids. For the CDR3, the DNA is TGCGCCAGCAGCTTGGCAGGCCTGAGTGAGCAGTTCTTC. Its translation: CASSLAGLSEQFF.

In the case of this clone: The CDR3 does not end in the conserved phenylalanine or tryptophan, so this is likely a read error. The limits of the CDR3 on the DNA are not certain, so only TCRdb's listed CDR3 is given. The CDR3 loop reads CASSRQGALERYL. The J gene is TRBJ2-7, the V gene TRBV13; the D segment call TRBD1 is taken from the table without a DNA check. The germline V gene has CDR1 PRHDT and CDR2 FYEKMQ (reference sequence). A total of 13 residues make up the CDR3, ends included.

This clone was detected once. The V call is TRBV7-9, the J call TRBJ2-1; no reliable D call. The CDR3 covers 14 residues. Germline CDR1 is SEHNR and CDR2 is FQNEAQ (reference sequence). V dropped 1 base and J dropped 4 bases, with 8 bases sitting between them. The CDR3 region has the DNA TGTGCCAGCAGCTTAGTTTCGGGTTACAATGAGCAGTTCTTC. The encoded protein is CASSLVSGYNEQFF. The full variable domain, with the rest looked up from reference TRBV7-9 and TRBJ2-1, is DTGVSQNPRHKITKRGQNVTFRCDPISEHNRLYWYRQTLGQGPEFLTYFQNEAQLEKSRLLSDRFSAERPKGSFSTLEIQRTEQGDSAMYLCASSLVSGYNEQFFGPGTRLTVL.

Notes on this clone: The sample has other DNA sequences that encode this CDR3 too. The chain is built from TRBV7-2 and TRBJ2-7, with TRBD2 matching over 13 bases. Looked up from germline, CDR1 is SGHTA and CDR2 is FQGNSA. CDR3 length: 15 amino acids. V trimming: 5 bases; J trimming: 0 bases; junction bases outside the gene matches: 1. The CDR3 is CASSRTSGSSYEQYF. In DNA form, the CDR3 reads TGTGCCAGCAGCCGGACTAGCGGGAGCTCCTACGAGCAGTACTTC.

Ten or more counts support this clone. The chain carries TRBV21-1 and TRBJ2-7. TRBV21-1 counts as a pseudogene. The CDR3 loop spans 14 amino acids. The CDR3 nucleotides are TGTGCCAGCAGCAGAGGGACGGAGCCCTACGAGCAGTACTTC. Protein sequence: CASSRGTEPYEQYF.

V and J are TRBV10-3 and TRBJ1-1; no clear D gene. The CDR3 spans 16 residues. V shed 10 bases and J shed 11 bases, with 32 bases lying between them. Germline CDR1 ENHRY, CDR2 SYGVKD. CDR3 DNA: TGTGCCACCAACCGTAGTCCAGAGAAAACATCGTTTGAGGCTTTCTTT. Protein sequence: CATNRSPEKTSFEAFF.

This clone was recorded only once. The junction shows a germline mismatch at one end, possibly a read error. V gene TRBV4-1 combines with J gene TRBJ2-7; 9 nucleotides agree with TRBD2. This CDR3 is built from 18 residues. The germline V gene encodes CDR1 MGHRA and CDR2 YSYEKL. Written as DNA, the CDR3 is TGCGCCAGCAGCCAAATATTAGCGGGAGTAACCAACAACTCGCCCCTTGGCTTC. Encoded protein: CASSQILAGVTNNSPLGF.

This chain joins TRBV28 and TRBJ1-1; no firm D call. The CDR3 runs 13 residues. The germline V gene encodes CDR1 MDHEN and CDR2 SYDVKM. Trimming removed 5 bases at V and 6 bases at J, with 13 bases between. Here the CDR3 DNA reads TGTGCCAGCAGTCCACCCGCCGGGGCTGAAGCTTTCTTT. It yields the protein CASSPPAGAEAFF.

The CDR3 DNA follows: TGTGCCAGCAGTGACTCCCTCGGTAGGGGGCAGTACGAGCAGTACTTC. Its protein product is CASSDSLGRGQYEQYF. The rearrangement uses TRBV6-4 and TRBJ2-7, with 7 bases matching TRBD1. V gave up 0 bases and J gave up 4 bases; unmatched junction bases: 9. Germline CDR1 MRHNA, CDR2 SNTAGT. This CDR3 has 16 amino acids.

Of note for this clone: This probably arose from a read error, given a far larger clone one base away. Without the conserved terminal phenylalanine or tryptophan, this CDR3 likely stems from a read error. CDR3 protein: CASSPRVAGGEQYL. CDR3 sequence (DNA): TGCGCCAGCAGCCCCCGGGTAGCGGGAGGTGAGCAGTACCTC. The rearrangement links TRBV4-1 to TRBJ2-7; TRBD2 aligns across 10 bases. From germline, CDR1 is MGHRA and CDR2 YSYEKL. The CDR3 totals 14 residues. The V segment lost 4 bases and the J segment 7 bases; nucleotides outside the gene matches: 7.

This clone was counted once. The chain is built from TRBV5-4 and TRBJ2-3, with D uncertain. V was pared by 4 bases and J by 4 bases, with 10 bases between. Per germline, CDR1 SGHNT and CDR2 YYREEE (reference sequence). CDR3 size: 13 residues. This CDR3 reads CASSPHNPDTQYF. The CDR3 coding sequence is TGTGCCAGCAGCCCACACAACCCAGATACGCAGTATTTT.

As to this clone: A far larger clone differs by one base, so this is likely a read error. CDR3 loop: CASSPEMSGGTEAFF. CDR3 DNA: TGTGCCAGCAGCCCGGAGATGTCCGGAGGCACTGAAGCTTTCTTT. J is TRBJ1-1 and V is TRBV6-4; D uncertain. Trimming left V 6 bases short and J 4 bases short, with 18 bases between. The CDR3 is 15 residues long. From germline, CDR1 is MRHNA and CDR2 SNTAGT.

The chain is built from TRBV4-2 and TRBJ2-7; D not resolved. The V end lost 0 bases, the J end lost 3 bases, and 6 bases lay between the germline ends. Germline loops: CDR1 LGHNA, CDR2 YNFKEQ. CDR3 length: 13 residues. In nucleotides, the CDR3 is TGTGCCAGCAGCCAAGACACCATCTACGAGCAGTACTTC. Its protein is CASSQDTIYEQYF.

The chain links TRBV28 to TRBJ2-7; possible D gene TRBD1, 5 bases. The V end lost 3 bases, the J end lost 4 bases, and 13 bases lay between the germline ends. Per germline, CDR1 MDHEN and CDR2 SYDVKM. The CDR3 contains 14 residues. CDR3 sequence reads: CASSLGQTYYEQYF. The CDR3 DNA reads TGTGCCAGCAGTTTGGGGCAGACATATTACGAGCAGTACTTC.

This rearrangement joins TRBV6-5 to TRBJ1-1; D may be TRBD1 (5 bases). CDR1 and CDR2 from the germline V gene are MNHEY and SVGAGI. There are 12 residues in the CDR3. Trimming shortened V by 6 bases and J by 5 bases, and 10 bases separated the two germline ends. The CDR3 sequence: CASSIAGTEAFF. The CDR3, as DNA: TGTGCCAGCAGCATAGCAGGGACTGAAGCTTTCTTT.

A few counts support this clone. The chain's CDR3 is CATSSFGTGKHSNQPQHF. CDR3 coding DNA: TGTGCCACCAGCTCTTTCGGGACAGGGAAACATAGCAATCAGCCCCAGCATTTT. The chain employs TRBV15 and TRBJ1-5; 9 nucleotides agree with TRBD1. Trimming took 5 bases from V and 0 from J; bases not matched to a gene: 11. The CDR3 is 18 amino acids. Germline assignment: CDR1 LNHNV and CDR2 YYDKDF (reference sequence).

The V and J genes are TRBV2 and TRBJ1-1; 7 bases line up with TRBD1. Losses at the gene ends were 6 bases for V and 1 base for J; bases not matched to a gene: 8. The CDR3 covers 15 residues. CDR1 is SNHLY, CDR2 FYNNEI, per germline. CDR3 loop: CASRASGTANTEAFF. The CDR3 nucleotides are TGTGCCAGCAGGGCTTCCGGGACAGCGAACACTGAAGCTTTCTTT.

V and J are TRBV6-4 and TRBJ2-3; the match to TRBD2 covers 9 bases. This CDR3 has 14 residues. Germline V gives CDR1 MRHNA, CDR2 SNTAGT. Trimming at V came to 4 bases and at J to 5 bases, leaving 4 bases not matched to a gene. Written as DNA, the CDR3 is TGTGCCAGCAGTGTAGCGGGAGAGGAAGATACGCAGTATTTT. This gives the protein CASSVAGEEDTQYF.

V gene TRBV4-2 combines with J gene TRBJ1-1, with unresolved D. V dropped 2 bases and J dropped 3 bases, with 7 bases sitting between them. The CDR3 is 13 amino acids. Germline-derived CDR1 and CDR2 are LGHNA and YNFKEQ. The CDR3 region is CASSQSGDTEAFF. The CDR3 region has the DNA TGTGCCAGCAGCCAATCCGGGGACACTGAAGCTTTCTTT.

V gene TRBV5-1 combines with J gene TRBJ2-3, with D perhaps matching TRBD1 (6 bases). Germline-derived CDR1 and CDR2 are SGHRS and YFSETQ. CDR3 length: 16 amino acids. V gave up 4 bases and J gave up 3 bases, with 18 bases separating them. The CDR3 coding sequence is TGCGCCAGCAGCAACCAACCGGGACAAACTACAGATACGCAGTATTTT. It yields the protein CASSNQPGQTTDTQYF.

This clone was counted ten times or more. V usage is TRBV7-2 and J usage is TRBJ2-3, with a weak D call TRBD2 (5 bases). The CDR3 covers 14 residues. The germline V gene has CDR1 SGHTA and CDR2 FQGNSA. The ends were cut back, 3 bases at V and 4 bases at J, with 11 bases in the middle. CDR3 DNA sequence: TGTGCCAGCAGCTTTCTGGGGAGCTCAGATACGCAGTATTTT. Encoded protein: CASSFLGSSDTQYF.

The chain combines TRBV18 with TRBJ2-7; the D gene is possibly TRBD1 (5 bases). Germline CDR1 KGHSH, CDR2 LQKENI. V was clipped by 0 bases and J by 0 bases, with 9 bases between them. There are 15 residues in the CDR3. The CDR3 sequence: CASSPPRTHSYEQYF. CDR3 DNA: TGTGCCAGCTCACCACCCCGGACACACTCCTACGAGCAGTACTTC. The variable domain in full, completed from reference TRBV18 and TRBJ2-7, reads NAGVMQNPRHLVRRRGQEARLRCSPMKGHSHVYWYRQLPEEGLKFMVYLQKENIIDESGMPKERFSAEFPKEGPSILRIQQVVRGDSAAYFCASSPPRTHSYEQYFGPGTRLTVT.